The 5 T cell receptor beta chains below come from one sample, sequenced in a study of CD8 T cells in ankylosing spondylitis. TCRdb re-called the 5' RACE reads with MiXCR, one entry per CDR3 protein. The sample lists about 220,000 distinct CDR3 sequences; about 10% were seen once. Sequencing was carried out using blood, either unsorted or a sorted T cell fraction (not recorded which). These receptors were obtained from a male donor with ankylosing spondylitis or in good health (not recorded which).

This clonotype has a count of ten or more. The V call is TRBV5-1, the J call TRBJ1-4, with 7 bases aligning to TRBD1. V trimming: 7 bases; J trimming: 5 bases; junction bases outside the gene matches: 5. CDR1 is SGHRS, CDR2 YFSETQ, per germline. The CDR3 has 13 amino acids. CDR3: CASGTGDNEKLFF. Here the CDR3 DNA reads TGCGCCAGCGGCACAGGGGACAATGAAAAACTGTTTTTT.

This clonotype showed up many times. V is TRBV7-6 and J is TRBJ2-6; possible D gene TRBD1, 5 bases. The CDR3 is 18 amino acids. Germline V gene sequence: CDR1 SGHVS, CDR2 FNYEAQ. Deletions cut 6 bases from V and 2 bases from J, with 20 bases between. CDR3 protein: CASSFDSSRPPGANVLTF. The CDR3, as DNA: TGTGCCAGCAGTTTTGACAGTTCTCGACCTCCTGGGGCCAACGTCCTGACTTTC.

This clonotype was seen at least ten times. V gene TRBV11-2 combines with J gene TRBJ2-2, with a tentative D call TRBD2 (6 bases). The CDR3 is 18 residues long. Trimming cost V 3 bases and J 1 base, with 18 bases left between them. Germline CDR1 SGHAT, CDR2 FQNNGV. The CDR3 region has the DNA TGTGCCAGCAGCTTTGATCGGGAGCAACTGTTGAACACCGGGGAGCTGTTTTTT. It yields the protein CASSFDREQLLNTGELFF.

The sample holds a few counts of this clonotype. The CDR3 bases are TGCAGCGCGACTAGCGGCTACAATGAGCAGTTCTTC. Translated: CSATSGYNEQFF. This chain uses TRBV29-1 with TRBJ2-1, with 9 bases lining up with TRBD2. Germline values: CDR1 SQVTM, CDR2 ANQGSEA. The CDR3 has 12 amino acids. The trim removed 7 bases at V and 3 bases at J, leaving 1 base unmatched.

This clonotype was seen ten or more times. This chain links TRBV6-1 with TRBJ2-2; 11 bases line up with TRBD2. CDR3 size: 18 residues. Germline CDR1 and CDR2: MNHNS and SASEGT. V lost 6 bases and J lost 0; bases outside the gene matches: 9. The CDR3 sequence is CASRPGTSGAANTGELFF. In nucleotides, the CDR3 is TGTGCCAGCAGACCAGGGACTAGCGGAGCTGCGAACACCGGGGAGCTGTTTTTT.